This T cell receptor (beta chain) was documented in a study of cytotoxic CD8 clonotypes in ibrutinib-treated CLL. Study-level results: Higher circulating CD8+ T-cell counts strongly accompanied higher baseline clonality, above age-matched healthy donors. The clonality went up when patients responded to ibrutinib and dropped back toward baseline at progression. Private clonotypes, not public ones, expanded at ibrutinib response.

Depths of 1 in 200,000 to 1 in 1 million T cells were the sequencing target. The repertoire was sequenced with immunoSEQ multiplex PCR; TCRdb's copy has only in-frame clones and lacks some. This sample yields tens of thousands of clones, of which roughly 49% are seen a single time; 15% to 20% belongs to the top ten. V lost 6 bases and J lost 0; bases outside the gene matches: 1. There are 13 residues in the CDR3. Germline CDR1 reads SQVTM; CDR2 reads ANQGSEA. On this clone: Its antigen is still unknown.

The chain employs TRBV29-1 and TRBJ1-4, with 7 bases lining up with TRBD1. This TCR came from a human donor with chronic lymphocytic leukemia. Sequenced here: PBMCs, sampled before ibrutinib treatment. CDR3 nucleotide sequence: TGCAGCGTCCAGGGGGCAACTAATGAAAAACTGTTTTTT. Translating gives CSVQGATNEKLFF.